The 29 T cell receptor beta chains given below trace back to one sample, sequenced in a study of T cell responses to AZD1222 COVID-19 vaccine. The data were produced by immunoSEQ multiplex PCR, yet TCRdb's version contains in-frame clones alone and is incomplete. This sample has over 130,000 clones, with around 94% found just once. The sample consisted of peripheral blood, taken 28 days after the second AZD1222 dose. Source of these receptors: an adult who received the AZD1222 COVID-19 vaccine.

The chain employs TRBV6-5 and TRBJ1-5, with 7 bases lining up with TRBD1. This CDR3 has 14 residues. The V segment lost 6 bases and the J segment 6 bases; nucleotides outside the gene matches: 8. Germline CDR1 MNHEY, CDR2 SVGAGI. CDR3 amino acids: CASSKGGGRQPQHF. The DNA for the CDR3 is TGTGCCAGCAGCAAAGGGGGCGGTCGTCAGCCCCAGCATTTT.

CDR3 bases: TGTGCCAGCAGTACGGGACAGAGTTATGGCTACACCTTC. It yields the protein CASSTGQSYGYTF. The chain is built from TRBV6-6 and TRBJ1-2; 7 bases are a match to TRBD1. CDR3 length equals 13 residues. Germline V lookup: CDR1 MNHNY, CDR2 SVGAGI (reference sequence). Trimming removed 5 bases from V and 5 bases from J; junction bases left unmatched: 5.

This chain uses TRBV5-1 with TRBJ2-1, with D unresolved. V lost 0 bases and J 4 bases, leaving 5 bases between the germline ends. The germline CDR1 and CDR2 sequences are SGHRS and YFSETQ. CDR3 length: 13 residues. The CDR3 loop reads CASSLDEYNEQFF. Written as DNA, the CDR3 is TGCGCCAGCAGCTTGGACGAATACAATGAGCAGTTCTTC.

As concerns this clone: This specimen includes other DNA sequences encoding the same CDR3. The chain recombines TRBV7-9 with TRBJ1-2; no clear D. Germline V CDR1 and CDR2: SEHNR, FQNEAQ (reference sequence). There are 13 residues in the CDR3. Trimming removed 1 base at V and 8 bases at J, with 11 bases between. The DNA of the CDR3 is TGTGCCAGCAGCTTAGGGGAGCTCAGGGGCTACACCTTC. Its translation: CASSLGELRGYTF.

This clone has just one count. This chain connects TRBV4-2 to TRBJ1-1; the match to TRBD1 covers 7 bases. The V segment lost 1 base and the J segment 5 bases; nucleotides outside the gene matches: 13. Germline-derived CDR1 and CDR2 are LGHNA and YNFKEQ. The CDR3 extends over 17 amino acids. CDR3 DNA: TGTGCCAGCAGCCAAGTCTGGGCAGGGGGAAAGGGAACTGAAGCTTTCTTT. This translates into CASSQVWAGGKGTEAFF.

V gene TRBV18 combines with J gene TRBJ2-5; the D is unclear. The CDR3 is 14 amino acids. Germline loops: CDR1 KGHSH, CDR2 LQKENI. Between the trimmed V and J ends, which lost 0 bases and 7 bases, there was a span of 12 bases. For the CDR3, the DNA is TGTGCCAGCTCACCACCTCCGTCCCCCGGGACCCAGTACTTC. Translation: CASSPPPSPGTQYF.

J is TRBJ1-5 and V is TRBV27; D not certain. CDR3 size: 16 residues. Germline loops: CDR1 MNHEY, CDR2 SMNVEV (reference sequence). V was pared by 6 bases and J by 3 bases, with 18 bases between. The CDR3 protein is CASSPAGTALNQPQHF. The CDR3, as DNA: TGTGCCAGCAGCCCGGCCGGAACAGCACTCAATCAGCCCCAGCATTTT.

V is TRBV12-3 or TRBV12-4 and J is TRBJ2-1; 7 nucleotides match TRBD1. This CDR3 has 12 amino acids. Trimming cost V 4 bases and J 15 bases; bases outside gene matches: 9. CDR3 DNA sequence: TGTGCCAGCAGTTCCCCGGGACAGTTCCCGTTCTTC. Its translation is CASSSPGQFPFF.

The chain carries TRBV29-1 and TRBJ2-5; the match to TRBD2 covers 14 bases. V shed 7 bases, J shed 5 bases, and the junction held 3 bases outside the gene matches. The CDR3 consists of 13 residues. Germline lookup yields CDR1 SQVTM and CDR2 ANQGSEA. The CDR3 loop reads CSAGLAGGETQYF. In nucleotides, the CDR3 is TGCAGCGCAGGACTAGCGGGAGGTGAGACCCAGTACTTC.

This clone is a singleton in its sample. The rearrangement links TRBV20-1 to TRBJ1-1; D may be TRBD1 (5 bases). V dropped 3 bases and J dropped 5 bases, with 13 bases sitting between them. Germline values: CDR1 DFQATT, CDR2 SNEGSKA (reference sequence). The CDR3 is made up of 13 amino acids. In DNA, the CDR3 is TGCAGTGCTAGTCCCCCCTGGGGGACTGAAGCTTTCTTT. Translated: CSASPPWGTEAFF.

CDR3 region: CASTASGSEVEQFF. CDR3 DNA sequence: TGTGCCAGCACTGCTAGCGGGAGCGAAGTTGAGCAGTTCTTC. J is TRBJ2-1 and V is TRBV6-5; the match to TRBD2 covers 10 bases. CDR3 length: 14 residues. The germline V gene has CDR1 MNHEY and CDR2 SVGAGI. J was trimmed by 9 bases and V by 7 bases; bases with no gene match: 9.

The rearrangement uses TRBV19 and TRBJ2-1; D may be TRBD1 (5 bases). This CDR3 region has 16 residues. Trimming removed 7 bases at V and 3 bases at J, with 19 bases between. Per the germline V gene, CDR1 is LNHDA and CDR2 is SQIVND (reference sequence). CDR3 in DNA: TGTGCCAGTACCGCTAGGGAAGGGGCCCTCTACAATGAGCAGTTCTTC. Translating it yields CASTAREGALYNEQFF.

The chain uses TRBV3-1 (or the pseudogene TRBV3-2) and TRBJ1-2; a weak D match, TRBD1 (6 bases). The ends were cut back, 3 bases at V and 8 bases at J, with 13 bases in the middle. The CDR3 totals 13 residues. Germline CDR1 is LGHDT and CDR2 is YNNKEL (reference sequence). The CDR3 is CASSQRTVSGYTF. The DNA of the CDR3 is TGTGCCAGCAGCCAGAGGACAGTGAGCGGCTACACCTTC.

V gene TRBV5-1 combines with J gene TRBJ1-1; possible D gene TRBD1, 6 bases. From germline, CDR1 is SGHRS and CDR2 YFSETQ. V lost 0 bases and J 5 bases, leaving 17 bases between the germline ends. The CDR3 sequence is 16 residues long. CDR3 in amino acids: CASSLGIGGPATEAFF. CDR3 DNA sequence: TGCGCCAGCAGCTTGGGGATTGGGGGGCCCGCAACTGAAGCTTTCTTT.

The genes are TRBV6-4 and TRBJ1-5, with D unresolved. This CDR3 is built from 13 residues. V lost 3 bases to trimming and J lost 4 bases, with 7 bases between them. Germline V gene data show CDR1 as MRHNA and CDR2 as SNTAGT. CDR3 sequence reads: CASSDRENQPQHF. The CDR3 DNA follows: TGTGCCAGCAGTGATCGAGAGAATCAGCCCCAGCATTTT.

The chain carries TRBV5-6 and TRBJ1-2; D call uncertain. The CDR3 sequence is 13 residues long. Germline assignment: CDR1 SGHDT and CDR2 YYEEEE. V lost 3 bases and J 8 bases, leaving 14 bases between the germline ends. For the CDR3, the DNA is TGTGCCAGCAGCTCTCCGGGTCCGGGGGGCTACACCTTC. It codes for CASSSPGPGGYTF.

The rearrangement links TRBV24-1 to TRBJ2-2, with 9 bases fitting TRBD2. V was pared by 3 bases and J by 7 bases, with 5 bases of the junction left unmatched. Germline loops: CDR1 KGHDR, CDR2 SFDVKD. The CDR3 runs to 15 residues. This CDR3 reads CATSDRGLAFGELFF. CDR3 in DNA: TGTGCCACCAGTGATAGGGGACTAGCTTTCGGGGAGCTGTTTTTT.

The V call is TRBV7-2, the J call TRBJ2-1; possible D gene TRBD2, 5 bases. V shed 2 bases and J shed 6 bases, with 11 bases lying between them. CDR1 is SGHTA and CDR2 is FQGNSA in the germline V gene. This CDR3 is built from 14 residues. CDR3 DNA: TGTGCCAGCAGCTTACTCGGCGCGGGCAATGAGCAGTTCTTC. Amino acid sequence: CASSLLGAGNEQFF.

V usage is TRBV29-1 and J usage is TRBJ2-2, with no clear D. Trimming removed 5 bases from V and 2 bases from J, with 12 bases in between. The germline V gene has CDR1 SQVTM and CDR2 ANQGSEA. The CDR3 spans 14 residues. Here the CDR3 DNA reads TGCAGCGTTTTCCGGAGCAGTAACACCGGGGAGCTGTTTTTT. This gives the protein CSVFRSSNTGELFF.

The J gene is TRBJ1-5, the V gene TRBV19; 7 bases agree with TRBD1. Trimming cost V 4 bases and J 0 bases; bases outside gene matches: 3. CDR3 length: 15 amino acids. Germline values: CDR1 LNHDA, CDR2 SQIVND (reference sequence). CDR3 region: CASSRAGGSNQPQHF. CDR3 nucleotides: TGTGCCAGTAGTAGAGCAGGGGGTAGCAATCAGCCCCAGCATTTT.

The V gene is TRBV5-4, the J gene TRBJ1-2; no clear D gene. V gave up 0 bases and J gave up 0 bases, with 12 bases separating them. Germline lookup yields CDR1 SGHNT and CDR2 YYREEE (reference sequence). CDR3 length: 16 amino acids. The CDR3 sequence is CASSLGWQDTNYGYTF. DNA of the CDR3: TGTGCCAGCAGCTTGGGGTGGCAAGACACTAACTATGGCTACACCTTC.

On this clone itself: Germline and junction disagree at one end, which may indicate a read error. V usage is TRBV14 and J usage is TRBJ1-6; D is uncertain. Germline CDR1 reads SGHDN; CDR2 reads FVKESK. The CDR3 consists of 16 residues. CDR3 loop: CASSYLGRAYNSPLHF. DNA for the CDR3: TGTGCCAGCAGCTACCTCGGGAGAGCCTATAATTCACCTCTCCACTTT.

This clone was seen a handful of times. The chain joins TRBV4-1 to TRBJ2-3; no definite D call. This CDR3 region has 16 residues. Germline loops: CDR1 MGHRA, CDR2 YSYEKL. Trimming stripped 3 bases from V and 4 bases from J, with 17 bases between. CDR3 amino acids: CASSQANLIVADTQYF. The CDR3 DNA reads TGCGCCAGCAGCCAGGCCAACCTGATCGTCGCAGATACGCAGTATTTT.

The chain couples TRBV2 to TRBJ1-4; D not resolved. Trimming removed 1 base at V and 3 bases at J, with 9 bases between. Germline V gene sequence: CDR1 SNHLY, CDR2 FYNNEI. The CDR3 sequence is 15 residues long. CDR3 bases: TGTGCCAGCAGTGAAGGGCAGGTCCCTAATGAAAAACTGTTTTTT. Its translation is CASSEGQVPNEKLFF.

The V gene is TRBV3-1 (or the pseudogene TRBV3-2), the J gene TRBJ2-2, with D perhaps TRBD2 (5 bases). CDR1 LGHDT and CDR2 YNNKEL come from the germline V gene (reference sequence). The CDR3 spans 17 residues. Trimming stripped 4 bases from V and 4 bases from J, with 19 bases between. CDR3 region: CASSPPHTGLRTGELFF. The CDR3 bases are TGTGCCAGCAGCCCGCCCCACACGGGGTTGCGCACCGGGGAGCTGTTTTTT.

The chain links TRBV19 to TRBJ1-2, with 7 bases identical to TRBD1. After removal of 9 bases from V and 1 base from J, the junction contained 11 bases not matched to a gene. This CDR3 spans 15 amino acids. Germline CDR1 and CDR2: LNHDA and SQIVND (reference sequence). The DNA for the CDR3 is TGTGCCAGCCATAACCGGGACAGACTTAACTATGGCTACACCTTC. Its protein product is CASHNRDRLNYGYTF.

This chain connects TRBV12-3 or TRBV12-4 to TRBJ1-1; D is uncertain. V was clipped by 4 bases and J by 3 bases, with 6 bases between them. CDR3 length equals 12 residues. The CDR3 loop is CASSSTHTEAFF. Here the CDR3 DNA reads TGTGCCAGCAGTTCTACCCACACTGAAGCTTTCTTT.

The chain carries TRBV30 and TRBJ1-2; D is undetermined. The V gene's germline CDR1 is GTSNPN and CDR2 SVGIG (reference sequence). This CDR3 has 11 residues. Trimming removed 4 bases at V and 8 bases at J, with 11 bases between. The CDR3 is CAWIVGGGYTF. The CDR3 nucleotides are TGTGCCTGGATCGTCGGCGGCGGCTACACCTTC.

This clone occurred a few times. The J gene is TRBJ2-2, the V gene TRBV30; D is uncertain. Per the germline V gene, CDR1 is GTSNPN and CDR2 is SVGIG (reference sequence). Trimming cost V 3 bases and J 6 bases, with 8 bases left between them. This CDR3 has 12 residues. CDR3: CAWRLNSGELFF. The CDR3, as DNA: TGTGCCTGGAGATTAAATTCCGGGGAGCTGTTTTTT.